The next 27 T cell receptor beta chains were all read from a single sample in a study of T cells after yellow fever vaccination. TCRdb ran MiXCR on the 5' RACE reads and lists one entry per CDR3 protein. The sample has approximately 610,000 distinct CDR3 sequences; around 16% are singletons. The input for sequencing was PBMCs, taken more than 4 days after the first yellow fever vaccination. The source is a man between 18 and 35 years old who received the YFV17D yellow fever vaccine.

This clonotype has just a few counts. This rearrangement joins TRBV18 to TRBJ1-4; tentatively, D is TRBD1 (5 bases). Germline V gives CDR1 KGHSH, CDR2 LQKENI. The CDR3 extends over 15 amino acids. Trimming left V 7 bases short and J 7 bases short, with 19 bases between. The CDR3 reads CASYRPNGGGEKLFF. In nucleotides, the CDR3 is TGTGCCAGCTACCGCCCTAACGGGGGAGGTGAAAAACTGTTTTTT.

This sequence joins TRBV6-2 or TRBV6-3 and TRBJ2-2, with D tentatively TRBD2 (5 bases). Per the germline V gene, CDR1 is MNHEY and CDR2 is SVGEGT. V was pared by 0 bases and J by 3 bases, with 14 bases between. CDR3 length: 17 amino acids. The CDR3 is CASSYSTLAGYTGELFF. The CDR3 region has the DNA TGTGCCAGCAGTTACTCTACCCTAGCTGGGTACACCGGGGAGCTGTTTTTT.

CDR3 DNA: TGTGCCAGCAGCTTAGACACCCCAGGAACCCAGTACTTC. Residues: CASSLDTPGTQYF. The chain couples TRBV7-7 to TRBJ2-5; D uncertain. This CDR3 has 13 amino acids. V was trimmed by 1 base and J by 8 bases, leaving 11 bases between them. The V gene's germline CDR1 is SSHAT and CDR2 FNYEAQ (reference sequence).

This clonotype has a handful of counts. This sequence joins TRBV24-1 and TRBJ1-5, with D uncertain. Germline CDR1 and CDR2: KGHDR and SFDVKD. The CDR3 sequence is 14 residues long. Between the trimmed V and J ends, which lost 3 bases and 1 base, there was a span of 6 bases. The DNA for the CDR3 is TGTGCCACCAGTGATACTGCCAGCAATCAGCCCCAGCATTTT. This sequence encodes CATSDTASNQPQHF.

The gene calls are TRBV4-1 and TRBJ2-1; D gene ambiguous. Looked up from germline, CDR1 is MGHRA and CDR2 is YSYEKL. The CDR3 is 12 residues long. The V end was cut by 0 bases, the J end by 10 bases, with 7 bases between. CDR3 residues: CASSQERLEQFF. The CDR3 DNA is TGCGCCAGCAGCCAAGAACGCCTAGAGCAGTTCTTC.

There are many counts of this clonotype. The rearrangement uses TRBV12-3 or TRBV12-4 and TRBJ1-2; D gene uncertain. This CDR3 has 11 residues. V was cut by 6 bases and J by 4 bases, with 6 bases left in between. CDR3 nucleotide sequence: TGTGCCAGCAGCAATTCCTATGGCTACACCTTC. Protein: CASSNSYGYTF.

This clonotype has a handful of counts. This chain connects TRBV4-1 to TRBJ2-7; D perhaps matches TRBD2 (6 bases). The germline V gene has CDR1 MGHRA and CDR2 YSYEKL. This CDR3 has 14 residues. Between the trimmed V and J ends, which lost 1 base and 7 bases, there was a span of 14 bases. The CDR3 DNA follows: TGCGCCAGCAGCCAAGTCGGACTAATCAGGGAGCAGTACTTC. Amino acid sequence: CASSQVGLIREQYF.

This clonotype was picked up many times. The rearrangement uses TRBV12-3 or TRBV12-4 and TRBJ2-5; 9 nucleotides match TRBD2. Trimming at V came to 3 bases and at J to 3 bases, leaving 2 bases not matched to a gene. The CDR3 has 14 amino acids. CDR3 nucleotide sequence: TGTGCCAGCAGTTTCCGCGGGGGGGAAGAGACCCAGTACTTC. Translation gives CASSFRGGEETQYF.

In its sample, this clonotype was seen a few times. V usage is TRBV12-3 or TRBV12-4 and J usage is TRBJ1-1; D not certain. The CDR3 has 13 residues. V shed 2 bases and J shed 4 bases, with 8 bases lying between them. The CDR3 DNA is TGTGCCAGCAGTTTATGGGATACCACTGAAGCTTTCTTT. As protein: CASSLWDTTEAFF.

This clonotype was found a few times. V gene TRBV5-1 combines with J gene TRBJ1-1, with a possible D match to TRBD1 (5 bases). The length of the CDR3 is 15 residues. CDR1 SGHRS and CDR2 YFSETQ come from the germline V gene. The V gene lost 0 bases and the J gene lost 4 bases, with 13 bases spanning the gap. The CDR3 DNA sequence: TGCGCCAGCAGCTTGGGTATCAGGGAAGGCACTGAAGCTTTCTTT. Amino acids: CASSLGIREGTEAFF.

This clonotype was observed a few times. This chain joins TRBV5-1 and TRBJ2-1, with a weak D call TRBD1 (5 bases). Germline CDR1 and CDR2: SGHRS and YFSETQ. V was pared by 4 bases and J by 4 bases, with 21 bases between. The CDR3 covers 17 residues. The CDR3 DNA is TGCGCCAGCAGCCCACCCTTCCTGACAGAGCCTTACAATGAGCAGTTCTTC. Translated: CASSPPFLTEPYNEQFF.

The chain couples TRBV5-1 to TRBJ2-2, with 7 bases matching TRBD2. CDR1 SGHRS and CDR2 YFSETQ come from the germline V gene. CDR3 length: 14 amino acids. J gave up 6 bases and V 7 bases, and 9 bases lay outside the gene matches. The CDR3, as DNA: TGCGCCAGCGGGAGGGCTCTGGAATCCGGGGAGCTGTTTTTT. Protein product: CASGRALESGELFF.

The table lists this clonotype with a few counts. This chain joins TRBV20-1 and TRBJ1-1, with unresolved D. CDR1 and CDR2 from the germline V gene are DFQATT and SNEGSKA (reference sequence). The V and J ends lost 3 bases and 0 bases respectively, with 14 bases between them. This CDR3 is built from 15 residues. CDR3 bases: TGCAGTGCTAGTTTCCCAGGATTCATGAACACTGAAGCTTTCTTT. Amino acids: CSASFPGFMNTEAFF.

This chain links TRBV6-2 or TRBV6-3 with TRBJ1-1; the D gene is possibly TRBD1 (6 bases). V gave up 6 bases and J gave up 0 bases, with 17 bases separating them. Germline V lookup: CDR1 MNHEY, CDR2 SVGEGT. The CDR3 is 16 amino acids. CDR3 amino acids: CASRNRATLMNTEAFF. In DNA, the CDR3 is TGTGCCAGCAGGAACAGGGCAACCCTGATGAACACTGAAGCTTTCTTT.

This clonotype was seen only a few times. J is TRBJ2-4 and V is TRBV20-1; a weak D match, TRBD2 (6 bases). Germline V gene data show CDR1 as DFQATT and CDR2 as SNEGSKA (reference sequence). CDR3 size: 13 residues. V lost 5 bases and J lost 10, with 18 bases in between. The CDR3 here is CSAYPGGGRIQYF. CDR3 nucleotides: TGCAGTGCTTACCCCGGTGGAGGGAGAATTCAGTACTTC.

The gene calls are TRBV7-9 and TRBJ2-2; the D is unclear. This CDR3 comprises 13 residues. Trimming shortened V by 8 bases and J by 0 bases, and 7 bases separated the two germline ends. Germline V CDR1 and CDR2: SEHNR, FQNEAQ (reference sequence). The CDR3 DNA reads TGTGCCAGCGATTATACGAACACCGGGGAGCTGTTTTTT. This codes for CASDYTNTGELFF.

J is TRBJ2-2 and V is TRBV4-2; D unclear. CDR3 length: 16 amino acids. V lost 5 bases and J 2 bases, leaving 15 bases between the germline ends. CDR1 and CDR2 from the germline V gene are LGHNA and YNFKEQ. CDR3 DNA: TGTGCCAGCAGCACCGGCGCGGCACTCAACACCGGGGAGCTGTTTTTT. It specifies CASSTGAALNTGELFF.

This clonotype was counted between two and nine times. This chain uses TRBV6-2 or TRBV6-3 with TRBJ2-7, with D perhaps TRBD2 (5 bases). The CDR3 consists of 15 residues. Germline values: CDR1 MNHEY, CDR2 SVGEGT. V gave up 6 bases and J gave up 3 bases, with 18 bases separating them. The chain's CDR3 is CASRKRGFKVYEQYF. In DNA, the CDR3 is TGTGCCAGCAGAAAGCGCGGGTTTAAGGTCTACGAGCAGTACTTC.

This clonotype has only a few counts. The chain couples TRBV20-1 to TRBJ2-7; no clear D. Germline CDR1 and CDR2: DFQATT and SNEGSKA (reference sequence). The CDR3 has 13 residues. Trimming stripped 2 bases from V and 0 bases from J, with 8 bases between. The CDR3 loop is CSARIHHSYEQYF. In nucleotides, the CDR3 is TGCAGTGCTAGAATTCACCACTCCTACGAGCAGTACTTC.

As regards this clonotype: Given a much more abundant clone one base away, this may be a read error. The CDR3 loop is CASSPRGDIEAFF. The DNA of the CDR3 is TGTGCCAGCAGCCCCAGGGGGGACATTGAAGCTTTCTTT. The J gene is TRBJ1-1, the V gene TRBV7-9; 7 bases are a match to TRBD1. Germline V gene lookup returns CDR1 SEHNR and CDR2 FQNEAQ (reference sequence). The V and J ends lost 5 bases and 7 bases, in that order; junction bases with no gene match: 7. This CDR3 has 13 amino acids.

This clonotype was recorded at least ten times. The rearrangement joins TRBV12-3 or TRBV12-4 to TRBJ2-2; a weak D match, TRBD2 (6 bases). V gave up 3 bases and J gave up 0 bases, with 8 bases separating them. CDR3 length equals 15 residues. Written as DNA, the CDR3 is TGTGCCAGCAGTTTGTGGGGGGCGAACACCGGGGAGCTGTTTTTT. This gives the protein CASSLWGANTGELFF.

This clonotype has more than one count but fewer than ten. The V call is TRBV27, the J call TRBJ1-1; a weak D match, TRBD1 (5 bases). CDR1 and CDR2 from the germline V gene are MNHEY and SMNVEV (reference sequence). The CDR3 covers 14 residues. Trimming removed 4 bases at V and 11 bases at J, with 20 bases between. The CDR3 sequence: CASSSWDGLNKAFF. CDR3 DNA: TGTGCCAGCAGTTCCTGGGACGGATTGAACAAGGCTTTCTTT.

This clonotype was found many times. V usage is TRBV12-3 or TRBV12-4 and J usage is TRBJ1-5; D is unresolved. Between the trimmed V and J ends, which lost 1 base and 7 bases, there was a span of 8 bases. This CDR3 comprises 13 residues. For the CDR3, the DNA is TGTGCCAGCAGTTTAGGGGTTGTCCAGCCCCAGCATTTT. It encodes CASSLGVVQPQHF.

This clonotype was counted only a few times. The chain carries TRBV5-1 and TRBJ2-7, with a weak D call TRBD1 (5 bases). Germline V gene data show CDR1 as SGHRS and CDR2 as YFSETQ. The CDR3 consists of 14 residues. V lost 2 bases to trimming and J lost 6 bases, with 15 bases between them. CDR3: CASSFFGASAEQYF. The CDR3 DNA reads TGCGCCAGCAGCTTTTTTGGGGCGTCGGCCGAGCAGTACTTC.

This clonotype occurred a few times. The rearrangement links TRBV5-6 to TRBJ2-7; a weak D match, TRBD1 (5 bases). The CDR3 consists of 12 residues. Germline CDR1 and CDR2: SGHDT and YYEEEE. V was trimmed by 1 base and J by 7 bases, leaving 9 bases between them. The CDR3 coding sequence is TGTGCCAGCAGCTTGTGGGGCAATGAGCAGTACTTC. Protein: CASSLWGNEQYF.

This clonotype was recorded many times. This chain connects TRBV18 to TRBJ2-1, with D possibly being TRBD1 or TRBD2 (5 bases each). The V gene's germline CDR1 is KGHSH and CDR2 LQKENI. The V gene lost 3 bases and the J gene lost 8 bases, with 14 bases spanning the gap. The CDR3 contains 14 residues. For the CDR3, the DNA is TGTGCCAGCTCACCGTGGGGGTGGCAAGATGAGCAGTTCTTC. Translation: CASSPWGWQDEQFF.

The V call is TRBV4-3, the J call TRBJ1-6, with 7 bases fitting TRBD1. Germline V gene sequence: CDR1 LGHNA, CDR2 YSLEER. Trimming at V came to 3 bases and at J to 8 bases, leaving 4 bases not matched to a gene. The CDR3 extends over 14 amino acids. The CDR3 DNA reads as TGCGCCAGCAGCCAGACAGGGTTCTATTCACCCCTCCACTTT. Its protein is CASSQTGFYSPLHF.